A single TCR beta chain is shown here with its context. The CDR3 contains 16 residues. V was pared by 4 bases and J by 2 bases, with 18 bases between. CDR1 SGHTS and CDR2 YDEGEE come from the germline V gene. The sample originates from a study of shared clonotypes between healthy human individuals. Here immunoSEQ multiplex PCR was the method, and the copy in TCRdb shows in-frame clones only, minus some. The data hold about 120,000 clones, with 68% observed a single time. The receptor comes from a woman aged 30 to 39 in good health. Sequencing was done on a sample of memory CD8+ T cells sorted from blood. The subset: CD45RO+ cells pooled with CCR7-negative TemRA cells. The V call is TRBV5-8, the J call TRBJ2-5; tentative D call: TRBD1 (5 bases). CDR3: CASSLRIGHPQETQYF. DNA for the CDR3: TGTGCCAGCAGCCTACGAATAGGACACCCGCAAGAGACCCAGTACTTC.